This TCR beta chain was captured in a study of blood T cell repertoires in COVID-19 (TCRdb year 2020). Context from the whole study: Samples covering the acute and convalescent phases of COVID-19 were provided by collaborators in the United States, Italy and Spain. The prospective study material was composed of cDNA or gDNA derived from T cells, B-cell-depleted T cells, or PBMCs. The dataset comprised deeply sampled blood TCRbeta repertoires from subjects exposed to, actively infected with, or recovered from COVID-19. The repertoires were released in a freely available public database meant as a resource for research on the immune response to SARS-CoV-2. The samples were drawn from two sources: the first 160 participants of the ongoing ImmuneRACE study, and about 1,300 subjects contributed by 6 global collaborators. Sample metadata almost always included a de-identified subject ID, COVID-19 status, age in years and sex. Where available, HLA class I and class II types were taken from metadata supplied by the sample provider and were not determined by assay-based typing.

V loses 8 bases at its end and J loses 5 bases; junction bases beyond the gene matches: 5. From cysteine to phenylalanine, the CDR3 is 12 amino acids long. The DNA shown is the 36-base CDR3, in frame from base 1. According to the germline V gene (reference sequence), CDR1 reads LNHDA and CDR2 reads SQIVND. To note about this clone: The antigen this receptor binds is unknown. Base-call qualities are not available, and no considerably larger clone is one nucleotide away.

Beyond this particular receptor, the publication reports: Clinical and demographic metadata were provided uncurated, with the amount varying by source and participant.

Whole blood was collected in K2EDTA tubes by collaborating institutions according to the institutions' own protocols. For TCRbeta analysis, collaborators shipped samples as frozen whole blood, isolated PBMCs, or DNA extracted from either of those sample types. TCRbeta CDR3 regions were amplified from genomic DNA by means of the immunoSEQ Assay, a bias-controlled multiplex PCR. On the authors' methods: Within the assay, amplification of reference gene primers was used to estimate how many nucleated cells each sample contained. To quantify the absolute abundance of each unique TCRbeta CDR3 rearrangement, sequence reads were collapsed and filtered. For each sample, productive Simpson clonality was calculated as the square root of Simpson's diversity index across productive rearrangements. This immuneACCESS table, as held by TCRdb, lists in-frame sequences with V and J called but not all clones. Of the missing ones, under half trace to an unresolved V gene in checked studies; the others have no known cause. From that table come the V and J calls and clone size; the DNA was used to work out D and trimming. The sample data list a few hundred thousand clones, and 83% of these were observed just once. Roughly 1.2% of the sample belongs to the ten largest clones.

The sequence was collected from a woman between 45 and 65 years old with acute or convalescent COVID-19. The rearranged segments are TRBV19 and TRBJ1-1; the central 7 bases match TRBD1. Sample: peripheral blood. The DNA reads as follows: TGTGCCAGTCGACAGGGTCAAACTGAAGCTTTCTTT. It specifies CASRQGQTEAFF.